This TCR beta chain was sequenced during a study of identical twins. Study-level points and caveats: Beta clonotypes that were abundant in cord blood contained fewer insertions, a pattern absent from memory repertoires. Cross-sectional statistical analysis was relied on for the conclusions, without the same donors being followed.

TCRdb re-derived calls from the 5' RACE reads in MiXCR, one entry per CDR3 protein. The sample consists of approximately 210,000 distinct CDR3 sequences, roughly 15% of them appearing once. A note on this clonotype: Its antigen is not known.

The sample also formed part of further work on T cells expressing NK-cell markers.

The source is a woman younger than 35 in good health. Material: CD8+ T cells sorted from blood.

As DNA, the CDR3 is TGCGCCAGCAGCTTGGCCTTTGTCGATACGCAGTATTTT. It yields the protein CASSLAFVDTQYF. The gene calls are TRBV5-1 and TRBJ2-3, with D hard to call. The germline gives CDR1 SGHRS, CDR2 YFSETQ. CDR3 length: 13 residues. Between the trimmed V and J ends, which lost 0 bases and 6 bases, there was a span of 8 bases.